The clone carrying this T cell receptor beta chain was seen a single time. What it binds is not known. This CDR3 region has 14 residues. CDR1 and CDR2 from the germline V gene are SGHRS and YFSETQ. Trimming left V 4 bases short and J 3 bases short, with 13 bases between. The record originates from a study of cytomegalovirus exposure and HLA in healthy donors. 60 Vbeta and 13 Jbeta primers were used in PCR. Assay: immunoSEQ multiplex PCR; the TCRdb copy retains only in-frame clones and omits some. This table holds 95,000 to 150,000 clones, over 75% found once. Study-level results: Excluded: some indistinguishable V segments such as TRBV6-2 and TRBV6-3. Among TCR beta chains of equal frequency, HLA-associated ones were more clonally expanded in a later analysis. HLA alleles were associated with some 17,000 TCR beta sequences in a later analysis at 0.05 false discovery rate.

The receptor's source is a man aged 25-45 years in good health and CMV-seronegative. Sequenced sample: PBMCs. The genes are TRBV5-1 and TRBJ1-1; D is unresolved. The CDR3 nucleotides read TGCGCCAGCAGCCTCCTCCAGTTCGACACTGAAGCTTTCTTT. Its translation: CASSLLQFDTEAFF.